Each of the 19 T cell receptor beta chains below was sequenced from the same sample in a study of blood T cell repertoires in COVID-19. Here immunoSEQ multiplex PCR was the method, and the copy in TCRdb shows in-frame clones only, minus some. The profile shows around 180,000 clones, roughly 84% of them singletons. Sequencing used peripheral blood. Every receptor here comes from a woman over 75 with active or convalescent COVID-19.

This chain connects TRBV19 to TRBJ1-2, with 8 bases fitting TRBD1. The length of the CDR3 is 13 residues. CDR1 is LNHDA, CDR2 SQIVND, per germline (reference sequence). V shed 9 bases, J shed 6 bases, and the junction held 9 bases outside the gene matches. CDR3 sequence: CASNQDRVNGYTF. The CDR3 nucleotides are TGTGCCAGCAACCAGGACAGGGTGAATGGCTACACCTTC.

This clone was observed a handful of times. The genes are TRBV19 and TRBJ1-6; possible D gene TRBD1, 5 bases. The CDR3 totals 14 residues. Per the germline V gene, CDR1 is LNHDA and CDR2 is SQIVND (reference sequence). V lost 10 bases and J lost 8, with 18 bases in between. Here the CDR3 DNA reads TGTGCCACATCCCCGGGACGGGGGTATTCACCCCTCCACTTT. It specifies CATSPGRGYSPLHF.

This clone appeared a single time. The rearrangement links TRBV6-5 to TRBJ1-2, with D possibly TRBD1 on 6 matching bases. This CDR3 spans 13 amino acids. The germline CDR1 and CDR2 sequences are MNHEY and SVGAGI. The ends were cut back, 6 bases at V and 8 bases at J, with 16 bases in the middle. This chain's CDR3 is CASSPRDKNGYTF. CDR3 in DNA: TGTGCCAGCAGCCCCCGGGACAAGAACGGCTACACCTTC.

This chain joins TRBV5-1 and TRBJ1-6; 10 nucleotides align to TRBD1. V lost 4 bases, J lost 2 bases, and 9 bases stayed unmatched. Germline lookup yields CDR1 SGHRS and CDR2 YFSETQ. CDR3 length equals 18 residues. The CDR3 coding sequence is TGCGCCAGCAGCCCCGGGACAGGGGCTACACCCTATAATTCACCCCTCCACTTT. Its protein is CASSPGTGATPYNSPLHF.

The chain employs TRBV24-1 and TRBJ2-3; TRBD1 agrees at 9 bases. J was trimmed by 5 bases and V by 10 bases; bases with no gene match: 9. CDR3 length equals 14 residues. Germline V gene sequence: CDR1 KGHDR, CDR2 SFDVKD. DNA of the CDR3: TGTGCCACGGCTACGGGACAGGGAAGAGATACGCAGTATTTT. Translating gives CATATGQGRDTQYF.

This chain connects TRBV28 to TRBJ2-7; 10 nucleotides line up with TRBD1. The germline CDR1 and CDR2 sequences are MDHEN and SYDVKM. The trim removed 5 bases at V and 4 bases at J, leaving 8 bases unmatched. This CDR3 is 15 amino acids long. The CDR3 DNA sequence: TGTGCCAGCAGTATCCCCGGGACAGGGGCTTACGAGCAGTACTTC. It yields the protein CASSIPGTGAYEQYF.

The CDR3 sequence is CAWSVDRSGTQHF. The CDR3, as DNA: TGTGCCTGGAGTGTGGACAGGTCGGGGACCCAGCATTTT. V is TRBV30 and J is TRBJ1-5, with TRBD1 identical over 7 bases. CDR1 GTSNPN and CDR2 SVGIG come from the germline V gene (reference sequence). This CDR3 is 13 amino acids long. Trimming removed 0 bases from V and 11 bases from J; junction bases left unmatched: 7.

The chain couples TRBV7-2 to TRBJ2-2, with TRBD2 matching over 7 bases. CDR3 length: 17 amino acids. CDR1 is SGHTA, CDR2 FQGNSA, per germline. The ends lost 1 base at V and 6 bases at J; junction bases unmatched: 11. CDR3 sequence reads: CASSLDSSGLLAGELFF. The DNA for the CDR3 is TGTGCCAGCAGCTTAGATTCCTCGGGACTACTAGCCGGGGAGCTGTTTTTT.

This chain connects TRBV9 to TRBJ2-3; D is unresolved. The germline V gene has CDR1 SGDLS and CDR2 YYNGEE. With 2 bases removed from V and 0 bases from J, the gap between germline ends came to 7 bases. This CDR3 comprises 14 residues. DNA of the CDR3: TGTGCCAGCAGCGTTTCCGTGAGCACAGATACGCAGTATTTT. Amino acids: CASSVSVSTDTQYF.

V gene TRBV28 combines with J gene TRBJ1-1; 7 nucleotides line up with TRBD1. Germline trimming cut 5 bases from V and 0 bases from J; bases unmatched to any gene: 6. Looked up from germline, CDR1 is MDHEN and CDR2 is SYDVKM. The CDR3 is 15 amino acids. As DNA, the CDR3 is TGTGCCAGCAGTCCGCCACAGGGGTTGAACACTGAAGCTTTCTTT. Residues: CASSPPQGLNTEAFF.

The chain combines TRBV28 with TRBJ1-1; 7 nucleotides line up with TRBD1. Trimming took 2 bases from V and 0 from J; bases not matched to a gene: 6. The CDR3 is 16 amino acids. Germline lookup yields CDR1 MDHEN and CDR2 SYDVKM. The CDR3 nucleotides read TGTGCCAGCAGTTTAAAGGGGGCGAAACTGAACACTGAAGCTTTCTTT. Its translation: CASSLKGAKLNTEAFF.

V is TRBV28 and J is TRBJ2-5, with 9 bases identical to TRBD1. V shed 7 bases and J 5 bases; nucleotides not matched to a gene: 5. The CDR3 runs 13 residues. In germline, CDR1 is MDHEN, CDR2 SYDVKM. This chain's CDR3 is CASTQGAAETQYF. The CDR3 DNA reads as TGTGCCAGCACACAGGGGGCGGCGGAGACCCAGTACTTC.

This clone was recorded once. V usage is TRBV18 and J usage is TRBJ1-3; D is unclear. Germline V gives CDR1 KGHSH, CDR2 LQKENI. The CDR3 runs 16 residues. V shed 6 bases and J shed 0 bases, with 15 bases lying between them. CDR3 nucleotides: TGTGCCAGCTCTCCTGGCGGGCCGCACTCTGGAAACACCATATATTTT. Its translation is CASSPGGPHSGNTIYF.

The chain carries TRBV28 and TRBJ1-5, with D possibly TRBD1 on 5 matching bases. This CDR3 spans 14 amino acids. Between the trimmed V and J ends, which lost 7 bases and 2 bases, there was a span of 12 bases. Germline CDR1 MDHEN, CDR2 SYDVKM. This CDR3 reads CASTFAGRNQPQHF. CDR3 sequence (DNA): TGTGCCAGCACCTTTGCGGGGCGCAATCAGCCCCAGCATTTT.

The chain carries TRBV24-1 and TRBJ2-1, with D possibly TRBD1 on 8 matching bases. V was clipped by 5 bases and J by 6 bases, with 19 bases between them. The CDR3 is made up of 16 amino acids. Germline-derived CDR1 and CDR2 are KGHDR and SFDVKD. CDR3 nucleotide sequence: TGTGCCACCAGTGCCCTAGGACAGGGAGGGAGCAATGAGCAGTTCTTC. This sequence encodes CATSALGQGGSNEQFF.

The chain has TRBV25-1 and TRBJ2-3; maybe TRBD1 (6 bases). V lost 6 bases, J lost 2 bases, and 9 bases lay in between. This CDR3 is 13 amino acids long. Germline V gene lookup returns CDR1 MGHDK and CDR2 SYGVNS. The CDR3 loop reads CASRRDNTDTQYF. The CDR3 nucleotides are TGTGCCAGCAGGAGGGACAACACAGATACGCAGTATTTT.

Points on this clone: Additional DNA sequences in this sample encode the identical CDR3. This chain connects TRBV5-1 to TRBJ2-1, with TRBD1 as a possible D gene (6 bases). This CDR3 has 14 amino acids. CDR1 and CDR2 (germline): SGHRS, YFSETQ. Trimming took off 5 bases at V and 0 bases at J, with 9 bases between the two ends. CDR3 amino acids: CASRTGDSYNEQFF. The CDR3 DNA is TGCGCCAGCAGGACAGGAGACTCCTACAATGAGCAGTTCTTC.

The V and J genes are TRBV9 and TRBJ2-1; 9 positions agree with TRBD1. Looked up from germline, CDR1 is SGDLS and CDR2 is YYNGEE. The CDR3 covers 14 residues. With 6 bases clipped from V and 2 bases from J, the junction kept 3 bases outside the gene matches. The chain's CDR3 is CASTRQGAYNEQFF. Here the CDR3 DNA reads TGTGCCAGCACCCGACAGGGGGCCTACAATGAGCAGTTCTTC.

The V and J genes are TRBV27 and TRBJ2-7; TRBD2 matches 11 bases. There are 14 residues in the CDR3. After removal of 8 bases from V and 3 bases from J, the junction contained 6 bases not matched to a gene. From germline, CDR1 is MNHEY and CDR2 SMNVEV (reference sequence). The CDR3 is CASSRGLADYEQYF. CDR3 bases: TGTGCCAGCTCTCGGGGACTAGCGGACTACGAGCAGTACTTC.